A selection of T cell receptor beta chains follows, all from one sample in a study of blood T cells in healthy people across ages. TCRdb processed the 5' RACE reads anew with MiXCR; each CDR3 protein has one entry. This table holds about 1.1 million distinct CDR3 sequences, roughly two fifths found once. Sequenced sample: blood. All receptors come from a man aged 18 to 30 in good health. The CDR3 runs from the conserved cysteine through the conserved F or W. Each record gives: clone size, D gene, J gene, V gene, CDR3 DNA, CDR3 protein. D genes are given only for firm matches. The size entry is marked missing in some rows and otherwise reads once, few, many or a size class.

clone_size: .
d_call: TRBD1
j_call: TRBJ1-3
v_call: TRBV14
cdr3_nt: TGTGCCAGCAGCCCTTTCTCCCGGGACAGGGTCGCAAACACCATATATTTT
cdr3_aa: CASSPFSRDRVANTIYF

clone_size: .
d_call: TRBD1
j_call: TRBJ2-5
v_call: TRBV4-1
cdr3_nt: TGCGCCAGCAGCCAAACATATTGGGACAGGGATAGCCAAGAGACCCAGTACTTC
cdr3_aa: CASSQTYWDRDSQETQYF

clone_size: many
d_call: TRBD1
j_call: TRBJ1-5
v_call: TRBV20-1
cdr3_nt: TGCAGTGCCGAGGCGACAGGGGGTAATCAGCCCCAGCATTTT
cdr3_aa: CSAEATGGNQPQHF

clone_size: .
d_call: .
j_call: TRBJ1-1
v_call: TRBV5-1
cdr3_nt: TGCGCCAGCAGTCCTAGGGGAGTGGGTGAAGACACTGAAGCTTTCTTT
cdr3_aa: CASSPRGVGEDTEAFF

clone_size: .
d_call: TRBD1
j_call: TRBJ2-1
v_call: TRBV11-1
cdr3_nt: TGTGCCAGCAGCCACACAGGGACAGGGCCCTCCTACAATGAGCAGTTCTTC
cdr3_aa: CASSHTGTGPSYNEQFF

clone_size: few
d_call: .
j_call: TRBJ2-1
v_call: TRBV3-1
cdr3_nt: TGTGCCAGCAGCCAAGATGAAGTGAGCCAGCACAATGAGCAGTTCTTC
cdr3_aa: CASSQDEVSQHNEQFF

clone_size: .
d_call: .
j_call: TRBJ2-7
v_call: TRBV3-1
cdr3_nt: TGTGCCAGCAGCGCGCAAGGGGGGCTCTACGAGCAGTACTTC
cdr3_aa: CASSAQGGLYEQYF

clone_size: few
d_call: .
j_call: TRBJ2-4
v_call: TRBV5-6
cdr3_nt: TGTGCCAGCAGCGTGGCAGGGCTTGGAGAGCAGTACTTC
cdr3_aa: CASSVAGLGEQYF

clone_size: .
d_call: .
j_call: TRBJ1-1
v_call: TRBV4-3
cdr3_nt: TGCGCCAGCAGCTTACTGGGGAGCAACACTGAAGCTTTCTTT
cdr3_aa: CASSLLGSNTEAFF

clone_size: few
d_call: TRBD1
j_call: TRBJ2-7
v_call: TRBV6-6
cdr3_nt: TGTGCCAGCAGTTACGACAGGGGATCCTACAATGAGCAGTACTTC
cdr3_aa: CASSYDRGSYNEQYF

clone_size: .
d_call: .
j_call: TRBJ1-6
v_call: TRBV10-3
cdr3_nt: TGTGCCATCAGTGAGTCGAGTAAGTGGGATTCACCCCTCCACTTT
cdr3_aa: CAISESSKWDSPLHF

clone_size: .
d_call: TRBD2
j_call: TRBJ2-5
v_call: TRBV20-1
cdr3_nt: TGCAGTGCTAGAGATGGTAGCGGGGATGGGACCCAGTACTTC
cdr3_aa: CSARDGSGDGTQYF

clone_size: .
d_call: TRBD1
j_call: TRBJ2-3
v_call: TRBV4-2
cdr3_nt: TGTGCCAGCAGCCAAGATATAGGACAGGGAGTGGGAGATACGCAGTATTTT
cdr3_aa: CASSQDIGQGVGDTQYF

clone_size: .
d_call: .
j_call: TRBJ1-2
v_call: TRBV6-2/TRBV6-3
cdr3_nt: TGTGCCAGCAGTTACGGTGGACTCAACTATGGCTACACCTTC
cdr3_aa: CASSYGGLNYGYTF

clone_size: few
d_call: TRBD1
j_call: TRBJ1-1
v_call: TRBV6-5
cdr3_nt: TGTGCCAGCAGGATGATTACAGGGGGACGGGGAGCTTTCTTT
cdr3_aa: CASRMITGGRGAFF

clone_size: .
d_call: TRBD1
j_call: TRBJ1-1
v_call: TRBV25-1
cdr3_nt: TGTGCCAGCAGACCATCGGGACAGAGAACTGAAGCTTTCTTT
cdr3_aa: CASRPSGQRTEAFF

clone_size: .
d_call: .
j_call: TRBJ2-7
v_call: TRBV5-1
cdr3_nt: TGCGCCAGCAGCTTCACCCCTGGTAGCTCCTACGAGCAGTACTTC
cdr3_aa: CASSFTPGSSYEQYF

clone_size: .
d_call: TRBD1
j_call: TRBJ1-6
v_call: TRBV4-3
cdr3_nt: TGCGCCAGCAGCCAAGGGGACAGGCTCAATTCACCCCTCCACTTT
cdr3_aa: CASSQGDRLNSPLHF

clone_size: few
d_call: .
j_call: TRBJ1-1
v_call: TRBV29-1
cdr3_nt: TGCAGCGTTGCCATGAACACTGAAGCTTTCTTT
cdr3_aa: CSVAMNTEAFF

clone_size: few
d_call: .
j_call: TRBJ1-1
v_call: TRBV6-2/TRBV6-3
cdr3_nt: TGTGCCAGCAGTTACTCGAGGGGTGTCACTGAAGCTTTCTTT
cdr3_aa: CASSYSRGVTEAFF

clone_size: .
d_call: .
j_call: TRBJ1-1
v_call: TRBV5-1
cdr3_nt: TGCGCCAGCAGCTTGTCCGGAGTGAAGAACACTGAAGCTTTCTTT
cdr3_aa: CASSLSGVKNTEAFF

clone_size: .
d_call: .
j_call: TRBJ1-5
v_call: TRBV3-1
cdr3_nt: TGTGCCAGCAGCCAAGAAGGGGATCGCCAGCCCCAGCATTTT
cdr3_aa: CASSQEGDRQPQHF

clone_size: few
d_call: .
j_call: TRBJ1-4
v_call: TRBV27
cdr3_nt: TGTGCCAGCAGCCCCGGGCCCTATGAAAAACTGTTTTTT
cdr3_aa: CASSPGPYEKLFF

clone_size: .
d_call: TRBD2
j_call: TRBJ2-7
v_call: TRBV9
cdr3_nt: TGTGCCAGCAGCCGAGGTAGCGGGCTAAACAATGAGCAGTACTTC
cdr3_aa: CASSRGSGLNNEQYF

clone_size: many
d_call: .
j_call: TRBJ1-2
v_call: TRBV7-9
cdr3_nt: TGTGCCAGCAGCTTAGTCGGAAGAGCTAACTATGGCTACACCTTC
cdr3_aa: CASSLVGRANYGYTF

clone_size: .
d_call: .
j_call: TRBJ1-1
v_call: TRBV7-2
cdr3_nt: TGTGCCAGCGGGGTGAGACAGATGAACACTGAAGCTTTCTTT
cdr3_aa: CASGVRQMNTEAFF

clone_size: .
d_call: .
j_call: TRBJ1-2
v_call: TRBV12-3/TRBV12-4
cdr3_nt: TGTGCCAGCAGTTTAGGCACGGGGGAACCAGGGCCTGGCTACACCTTC
cdr3_aa: CASSLGTGEPGPGYTF

clone_size: .
d_call: .
j_call: TRBJ2-2
v_call: TRBV7-9
cdr3_nt: TGTGCCAGCAGCTCCGAGACCAAGGTGAACACCGGGGAGCTGTTTTTT
cdr3_aa: CASSSETKVNTGELFF

clone_size: .
d_call: .
j_call: TRBJ1-2
v_call: TRBV3-1
cdr3_nt: TGTGCCAGCAGCCAAGAAAGCGGGACTCCTAACTATGGCTACACCTTC
cdr3_aa: CASSQESGTPNYGYTF

clone_size: .
d_call: TRBD2
j_call: TRBJ2-1
v_call: TRBV20-1
cdr3_nt: TGCAGTGCCAAGGGGGCTAGCGGGGGGACCCACAATGAGCAGTTCTTC
cdr3_aa: CSAKGASGGTHNEQFF

clone_size: .
d_call: .
j_call: TRBJ1-1
v_call: TRBV20-1
cdr3_nt: TGCAGTGCGGCCGGACAGAGATTTGAAGCTTTCTTT
cdr3_aa: CSAAGQRFEAFF

clone_size: .
d_call: .
j_call: TRBJ1-2
v_call: TRBV21-1
cdr3_nt: TGTGCCAGCAGCAAAGTACCGGCCGACCATGGCTACACCTTC
cdr3_aa: CASSKVPADHGYTF

clone_size: .
d_call: .
j_call: TRBJ2-1
v_call: TRBV20-1
cdr3_nt: TGCAGTGCTAGAGTTCGGCAGGGCAGCTCCTACAATGAGCAGTTCTTC
cdr3_aa: CSARVRQGSSYNEQFF

clone_size: few
d_call: .
j_call: TRBJ1-2
v_call: TRBV29-1
cdr3_nt: TGCAGCGTTAACCGGGCTTCAGCATATGGCTACACCTTC
cdr3_aa: CSVNRASAYGYTF

clone_size: .
d_call: .
j_call: TRBJ2-3
v_call: TRBV9
cdr3_nt: TGTGCCAGCAGCAACCGACAGGCCTCTAGCACAGATACGCAGTATTTT
cdr3_aa: CASSNRQASSTDTQYF

clone_size: .
d_call: .
j_call: TRBJ2-5
v_call: TRBV4-3
cdr3_nt: TGCGCCAGCAGCCAAGGGGCACAGATACAAGAGACCCAGTACTTC
cdr3_aa: CASSQGAQIQETQYF

clone_size: few
d_call: .
j_call: TRBJ1-1
v_call: TRBV7-6
cdr3_nt: TGTGCCAGCAGCTTAAGGGACGGCATGAACACTGAAGCTTTCTTT
cdr3_aa: CASSLRDGMNTEAFF

clone_size: few
d_call: TRBD1
j_call: TRBJ1-5
v_call: TRBV6-2/TRBV6-3
cdr3_nt: TGTGCCAGCAGTGACCGGGACAGGGAAAATCAGCCCCAGCATTTT
cdr3_aa: CASSDRDRENQPQHF

clone_size: .
d_call: .
j_call: TRBJ1-2
v_call: TRBV20-1
cdr3_nt: TGCAGTGCTAGAGACGGTTCGGGGGGCGATGGCTACACCTTC
cdr3_aa: CSARDGSGGDGYTF